This record concerns one TCR beta chain sequence. The sample belongs to a study of cytomegalovirus exposure and HLA in healthy donors. The repertoire was sequenced with immunoSEQ multiplex PCR; TCRdb's copy has only in-frame clones and lacks some. The sample has fewer than 250,000 clones, approximately 85% seen once. Sequencing was carried out using PBMCs. This receptor was identified in a woman under 30 in good health and CMV-seronegative.

CDR3 DNA: TGCGCCAGCAGCCAAGTGATCGTGACAGGGGTTTATAGCAATCAGCCCCAGCATTTT. This gives the protein CASSQVIVTGVYSNQPQHF. The chain combines TRBV4-1 with TRBJ1-5; 8 bases line up with TRBD1. CDR1 MGHRA and CDR2 YSYEKL come from the germline V gene. The CDR3 runs to 19 residues. V shed 1 base, J shed 0 bases, and the junction held 11 bases outside the gene matches.